This T cell receptor (beta chain) was obtained from a study of Graves' ophthalmopathy and Graves' hyperthyroidism (dated by TCRdb to 2017 to 2018). Some background on the complete study: Peripheral blood was collected at initial diagnosis, prior to any treatment. To tell Graves' ophthalmopathy apart from Graves' hyperthyroidism, and to predict which patients would progress to ophthalmopathy, the study relied on TCR beta repertoire signatures. An independent validation cohort comprised under 20 hyperthyroidism patients and about 16 patients who later progressed from hyperthyroidism to ophthalmopathy. To explore V-J signatures that separate ophthalmopathy from hyperthyroidism, a discovery set of approximately 100 patients was enrolled, consisting of 40 to 45 with ophthalmopathy and fewer than 60 with stable hyperthyroidism. After sampling, hyperthyroidism patients received methimazole starting at 30 mg daily, and ophthalmopathy patients received high-dose intravenous methylprednisolone. In total, under 150 blood samples were TCR-sequenced: roughly 45 ophthalmopathy, under 85 hyperthyroidism and roughly 17 hyperthyroidism-to-ophthalmopathy patients. In more than 5 hyperthyroidism patients, the T-cell repertoire of thyroid tissue was compared with the T-cell repertoire of blood. What the authors observed across the whole study: Ophthalmopathy was separated from stable hyperthyroidism by the 13-signature model with more than 85% sensitivity and 81% to 84% specificity in cross-validation and with 80%/75% in the test set. Among expanded thyroid clonotypes with frequency above 0.001, most also showed up in blood, which suggests that blood repertoires may reflect the thyroid immune response. In validation, the model predicted ophthalmopathy progression with 55% to 71% sensitivity and around 72% specificity; around twelve predicted patients were CT-confirmed with GO in a median of approximately six months. Sample size was not statistically predetermined, and group allocation was not concealed from the investigators.

The ophthalmopathy patients had moderately to severely active disease, with a Clinical Activity Score of 3 or higher, a NOSPECS grade of 4 or higher, and a disease duration of less than 3 months. Anyone with other autoimmune diseases, uncontrolled infections, pregnancy or lactation was excluded from the study. Clinical symptoms, serum thyroxine, TRAb, thyroid ultrasound and orbital computed tomography formed the basis of the diagnosis. PBMCs were isolated from 7.5 to 10 ml of fresh peripheral blood by Ficoll-Paque density gradient centrifugation. Total RNA was extracted using Trizol reagent, and RNA quality was checked on an Agilent 2100 Bioanalyzer. This clonotype was recorded a few times. The antigen it recognizes is unknown. Base qualities are not provided; no much larger clone lies one nucleotide away. For repertoire sequencing, the TCR beta CDR3 regions were amplified from RNA transcripts. The first round of RT-PCR was done with HTBI primers and the Qiagen OneStep RT-PCR kit, and was followed by a second round of multiplex PCR, then size selection and purification. Sequencing of the libraries was carried out on an Illumina HiSeq2000 in paired-end mode with 100 bp reads. Regarding the original processing steps: SOAPnuke was used to process the reads, throwing out any read that had adapters, had uncalled bases, had a mean Phred below 15, or lacked an exact constant-primer or identifier match. COPE v1.2.5 was used to merge high-quality paired reads. Each unique nucleotide sequence was treated as a clonotype, and MiTCR v1.1 was used to align the clonotypes to the IMGT TRB V, D and J references. Analysis was restricted to V-J combinations with a frequency above 0.0001, which covered roughly 99% of repertoires. For each V-J combination, a TCR clonal expansion and chaos score was defined as the ratio of F50 clonal expansion to chaos observed in the TCRdist matrix. Welch's t-statistics and random forest were used to reduce the features to 13 V-J combinations, which were then used as input to a naive Bayes classifier. The Morisita-Horn index was used to measure how similar the thyroid and blood repertoires were. TCRdb ran its own pipeline on the public reads, namely fastp trimming at Q25 and MiXCR clone calling, and kept in-frame beta chains. Each CDR3 protein gets just one entry, which takes the most common genes and DNA from the rows behind it. The V and J calls, along with clone size, are taken from TCRdb and not from the paper's own processing. The sample data list 740,000 or so distinct CDR3 sequences, and approximately 40% of these were observed just once. Clones ranked in the top ten supply 40% to 45% of the sample.

V lost 7 bases and J lost 5 bases, and the count of bases not matched to a germline gene is 13. Via the germline V gene, CDR1 is SQVTM and CDR2 ANQGSEA. Measured from the cysteine to the phenylalanine, the CDR3 is 15 residues long. Only CDR3 DNA remains: 45 bases, in frame from the first base. The clonotype was recovered from an adult man with Graves' ophthalmopathy. Sequencing was performed on peripheral blood. The chain couples TRBV29-1 to TRBJ2-3; TRBD1 fits 9 bases in the junction. The CDR3 protein: CSAEIRDRALDTQYF. The DNA sequence is as follows: TGCAGCGCCGAGATCCGGGACAGGGCCTTAGATACGCAGTATTTT.